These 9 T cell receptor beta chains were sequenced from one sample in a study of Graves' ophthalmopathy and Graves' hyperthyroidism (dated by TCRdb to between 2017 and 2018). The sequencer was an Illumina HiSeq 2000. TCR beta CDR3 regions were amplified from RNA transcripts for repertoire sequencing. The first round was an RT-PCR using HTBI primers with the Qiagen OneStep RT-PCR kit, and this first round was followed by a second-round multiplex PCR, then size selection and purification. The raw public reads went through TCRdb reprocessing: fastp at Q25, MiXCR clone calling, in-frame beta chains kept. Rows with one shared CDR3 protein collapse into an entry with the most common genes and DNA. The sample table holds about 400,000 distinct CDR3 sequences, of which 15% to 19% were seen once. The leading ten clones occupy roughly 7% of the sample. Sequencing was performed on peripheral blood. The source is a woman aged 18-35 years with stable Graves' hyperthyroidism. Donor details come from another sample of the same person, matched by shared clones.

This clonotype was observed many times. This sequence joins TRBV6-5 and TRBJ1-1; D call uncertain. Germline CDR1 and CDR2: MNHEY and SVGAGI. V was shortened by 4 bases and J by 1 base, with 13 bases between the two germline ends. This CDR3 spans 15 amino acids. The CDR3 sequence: CASSLPSPWNTEAFF. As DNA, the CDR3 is TGTGCCAGCAGTTTACCCTCTCCATGGAACACTGAAGCTTTCTTT.

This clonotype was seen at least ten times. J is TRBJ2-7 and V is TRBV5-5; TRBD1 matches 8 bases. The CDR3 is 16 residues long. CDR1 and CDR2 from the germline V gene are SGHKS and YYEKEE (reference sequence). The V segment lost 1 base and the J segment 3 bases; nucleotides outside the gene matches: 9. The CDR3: CASSLIPTGAIYEQYF. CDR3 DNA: TGTGCCAGCAGCTTGATTCCGACAGGGGCGATCTACGAGCAGTACTTC.

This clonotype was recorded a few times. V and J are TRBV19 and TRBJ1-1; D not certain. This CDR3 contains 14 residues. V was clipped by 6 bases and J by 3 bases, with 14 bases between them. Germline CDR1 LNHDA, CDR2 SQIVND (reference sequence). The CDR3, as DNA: TGTGCCAGTAGCCCCGAGGACCCCCACACTGAAGCTTTCTTT. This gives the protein CASSPEDPHTEAFF.

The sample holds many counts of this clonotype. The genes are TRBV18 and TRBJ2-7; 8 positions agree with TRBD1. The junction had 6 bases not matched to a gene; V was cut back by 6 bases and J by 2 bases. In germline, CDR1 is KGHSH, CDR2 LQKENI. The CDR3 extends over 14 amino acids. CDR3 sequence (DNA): TGTGCCAGCTCCCCGATGGACAGGGCCTACGAGCAGTACTTC. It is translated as CASSPMDRAYEQYF.

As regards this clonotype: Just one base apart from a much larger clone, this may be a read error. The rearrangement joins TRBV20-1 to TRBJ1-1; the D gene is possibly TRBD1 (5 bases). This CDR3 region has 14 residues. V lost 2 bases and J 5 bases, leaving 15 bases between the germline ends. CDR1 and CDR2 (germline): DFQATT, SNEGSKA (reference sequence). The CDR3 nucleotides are TGCAGTGCTAGAACGGGGACCTACAGGACTGAAGCTTTCTTT. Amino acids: CSARTGTYRTEAFF.

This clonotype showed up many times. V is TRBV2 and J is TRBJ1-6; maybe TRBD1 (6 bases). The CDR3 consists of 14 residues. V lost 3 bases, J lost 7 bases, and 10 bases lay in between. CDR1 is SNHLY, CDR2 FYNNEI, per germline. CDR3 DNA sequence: TGTGCCAGCAGTGAGGGGGCTTTGAATTCACCCCTCCACTTT. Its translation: CASSEGALNSPLHF.

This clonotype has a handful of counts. The CDR3 reads CASSSAANTEAFF. CDR3 nucleotides: TGCGCCAGCAGTTCTGCGGCGAACACTGAAGCTTTCTTT. V gene TRBV10-1 combines with J gene TRBJ1-1; no clear D gene. The CDR3 extends over 13 amino acids. V shed 5 bases and J shed 1 base, with 8 bases lying between them. CDR1 and CDR2 from the germline V gene are WNHNN and SYGVQD (reference sequence).

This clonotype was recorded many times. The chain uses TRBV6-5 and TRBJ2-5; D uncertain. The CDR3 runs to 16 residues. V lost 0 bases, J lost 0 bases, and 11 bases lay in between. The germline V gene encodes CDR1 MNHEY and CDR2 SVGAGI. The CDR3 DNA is TGTGCCAGCAGTTACTCGCCAGCCTCCAACCAAGAGACCCAGTACTTC. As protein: CASSYSPASNQETQYF.

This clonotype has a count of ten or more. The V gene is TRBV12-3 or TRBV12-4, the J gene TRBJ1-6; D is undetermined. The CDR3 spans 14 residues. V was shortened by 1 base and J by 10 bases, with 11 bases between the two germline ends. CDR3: CASSLVGANSPLHF. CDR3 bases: TGTGCCAGCAGTTTAGTAGGAGCGAACTCACCCCTCCACTTT.